Sequencing of this T cell receptor beta chain was carried out in a study of T cell responses to AZD1222 COVID-19 vaccine. On this clone: Antigen: not known.

Study outcomes and limitations: White British donors predominated, females outnumbered males, and clonal diversity was possibly underestimated. Reportedly, nearly half of unique spike TCRs recognized epitopes outside B.1.351/B.1.1.7 mutations. Vaccine-related CD4 TCRs covered spike, predominating at 160-218 and 743-854. Sampled repertoires all dated from after the peak T cell response.

Trimming took 3 bases from V and 4 from J; bases not matched to a gene: 9. Germline CDR1 reads LGHDT; CDR2 reads YNNKEL (reference sequence). The CDR3 runs to 17 residues. Libraries were prepared by immunoSEQ multiplex PCR; TCRdb keeps only in-frame clonotypes and omits some of them. Among approximately 190,000 clones listed, about 89% were seen once. Sequences were derived from peripheral blood, sampled on day 0 of MenACWY control vaccination. The TCR sequence derives from an adult in good health. The chain uses TRBV3-1 (or the pseudogene TRBV3-2) and TRBJ2-1, with TRBD2 matching 10 bases. CDR3 protein: CASSHVASGGRYNEQFF. In DNA, the CDR3 is TGTGCCAGCAGCCACGTGGCTAGCGGGGGCAGATACAATGAGCAGTTCTTC.